These T cell receptor beta chains were read from a single sample in a study of T-cell reconstitution after alpha-beta-depleted transplantation in children. TCRdb re-derived calls from the PCR reads in MiXCR, one entry per CDR3 protein. The table has almost 600,000 distinct CDR3 sequences, around 27% seen once. The sequences come from PBMCs, collected before TCRalphabeta/CD19-depleted stem cell transplant. The receptors were sampled from a boy under two years old with Wiskott-Aldrich syndrome, due to receive a stem cell transplant. Each CDR3 is given with its conserved first and last residue. Each record gives: CDR3 length, clone size, J gene, D gene, V gene, CDR3 protein, CDR3 DNA. A D gene is named only where the DNA matches it firmly. Only some rows state a clone size, as once, few, many or a class for expanded clones.

13	-	TRBJ1-1	-	TRBV19	CASIHGGNTEAFF	TGTGCCAGTATTCATGGGGGGAACACTGAAGCTTTCTTT
14	-	TRBJ1-5	-	TRBV20-1	CSASGILGNQPQHF	TGCAGTGCTAGTGGGATTTTGGGCAATCAGCCCCAGCATTTT
14	-	TRBJ1-2	-	TRBV28	CASSFPPGRYGYTF	TGTGCCAGCAGTTTTCCCCCAGGGAGGTATGGCTACACCTTC
16	-	TRBJ2-3	-	TRBV5-5	CASSLVGTTNTDTQYF	TGTGCCAGCAGCTTGGTCGGGACAACGAACACAGATACGCAGTATTTT
15	-	TRBJ2-5	-	TRBV15	CATRRVRERQETQYF	TGTGCCACCAGAAGAGTCCGGGAGAGGCAAGAGACCCAGTACTTC
14	-	TRBJ2-1	-	TRBV5-6	CASSFTLRSNEQFF	TGTGCCAGCAGCTTCACCCTTCGGTCCAATGAGCAGTTCTTC
14	-	TRBJ2-5	-	TRBV7-2	CASSLRVRQETQYF	TGTGCCAGCAGCTTGCGAGTCCGGCAAGAGACCCAGTACTTC
16	many	TRBJ2-2	TRBD2	TRBV12-3/TRBV12-4	CASRVGLGVNTGELFF	TGTGCCAGCAGGGTCGGACTAGGGGTGAACACCGGGGAGCTGTTTTTT
13	-	TRBJ2-5	TRBD2	TRBV10-3	CAISGLAGETQYF	TGTGCCATCAGTGGCCTAGCGGGAGAGACCCAGTACTTC
13	-	TRBJ1-3	-	TRBV12-3/TRBV12-4	CASTGALGNTIYF	TGTGCCAGCACAGGGGCGCTTGGAAACACCATATATTTT
14	-	TRBJ2-7	TRBD2	TRBV29-1	CSVEIGLAGYEQYF	TGCAGCGTTGAAATAGGACTAGCAGGCTACGAGCAGTACTTC
15	few	TRBJ2-4	-	TRBV2	CASIGGTVREYIQYF	TGTGCCAGCATAGGGGGGACAGTCAGGGAGTACATTCAGTACTTC
14	few	TRBJ2-1	TRBD2	TRBV5-1	CASSLASAGGEQFF	TGCGCCAGCAGCTTGGCCTCGGCGGGAGGAGAGCAGTTCTTC
11	-	TRBJ2-7	-	TRBV7-9	CASSIRNEQYF	TGTGCCAGCAGCATCCGGAACGAGCAGTACTTC
17	few	TRBJ2-1	-	TRBV5-1	CASSSTLGGVFFYEQFF	TGCGCCAGCAGCTCCACCCTTGGGGGAGTGTTCTTCTATGAGCAGTTCTTC
16	few	TRBJ2-5	-	TRBV5-1	CASSEDRTWDQETQYF	TGCGCCAGCAGCGAGGATCGCACATGGGACCAAGAGACCCAGTACTTC
13	few	TRBJ2-7	-	TRBV9	CASSVVPSYEQYF	TGTGCCAGCAGCGTAGTACCAAGCTACGAGCAGTACTTC
15	-	TRBJ2-4	-	TRBV6-1	CASSVTGTAKNIQYF	TGTGCCAGCAGCGTTACCGGGACAGCCAAAAACATTCAGTACTTC
14	few	TRBJ2-7	TRBD2	TRBV12-3/TRBV12-4	CASRIAGGPNEQYF	TGTGCCAGCAGAATAGCGGGAGGGCCGAACGAGCAGTACTTC
17	few	TRBJ2-7	TRBD2	TRBV15	CATSRDPGGWFTYEQYF	TGTGCCACCAGCAGAGATCCGGGAGGCTGGTTTACCTACGAGCAGTACTTC
16	-	TRBJ2-2	-	TRBV6-5	CASSYSEQGWTGELFF	TGTGCCAGCAGTTACTCGGAACAGGGTTGGACCGGGGAGCTGTTTTTT
18	-	TRBJ2-7	TRBD2	TRBV5-5	CASSLVGLAGGLFYEQYF	TGTGCCAGCAGCTTGGTAGGACTAGCGGGAGGGCTGTTCTACGAGCAGTACTTC
15	-	TRBJ2-1	-	TRBV6-2/TRBV6-3	CASSYFSAAYNEQFF	TGTGCCAGCAGTTACTTTTCAGCGGCCTACAATGAGCAGTTCTTC
17	once	TRBJ2-3	-	TRBV5-1	CASSPNPTGRVTDTQYF	TGCGCCAGCAGCCCTAATCCGACAGGGAGGGTTACAGATACGCAGTATTTT
15	few	TRBJ2-7	TRBD2	TRBV20-1	CSARGGAGGLWEQYF	TGCAGTGCTAGGGGAGGAGCGGGAGGGCTTTGGGAGCAGTACTTC
20	-	TRBJ2-2	TRBD2	TRBV6-2/TRBV6-3	CASSYYPPSGGGPITGELFF	TGTGCCAGCAGTTACTACCCCCCGTCGGGGGGAGGGCCGATCACCGGGGAGCTGTTTTTT
15	-	TRBJ2-1	-	TRBV5-6	CASSLQGPSYNEQFF	TGTGCCAGCAGCTTGCAGGGTCCGTCCTACAATGAGCAGTTCTTC
16	-	TRBJ2-5	-	TRBV5-1	CASSFSYLRYQETQYF	TGCGCCAGCAGCTTCTCCTATCTGCGATACCAAGAGACCCAGTACTTC
16	-	TRBJ2-1	TRBD2	TRBV10-1	CASSESAGGVYNEQFF	TGCGCCAGCAGTGAGTCGGCGGGAGGGGTGTACAATGAGCAGTTCTTC
16	-	TRBJ2-2	-	TRBV7-6	CASSPRSRRGAGELFF	TGTGCCAGCAGCCCCCGGTCGCGGAGAGGTGCCGGGGAGCTGTTTTTT